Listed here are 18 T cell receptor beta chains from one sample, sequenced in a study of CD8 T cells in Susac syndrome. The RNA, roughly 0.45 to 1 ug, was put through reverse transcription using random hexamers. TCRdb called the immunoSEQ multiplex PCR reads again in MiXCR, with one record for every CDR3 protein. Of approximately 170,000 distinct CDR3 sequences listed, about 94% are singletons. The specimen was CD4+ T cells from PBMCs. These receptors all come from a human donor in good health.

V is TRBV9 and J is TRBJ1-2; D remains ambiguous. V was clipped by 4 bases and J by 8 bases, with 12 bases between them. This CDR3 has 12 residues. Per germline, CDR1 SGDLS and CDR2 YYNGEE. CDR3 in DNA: TGTGCCAGCAGCCTCCCGGCCCAGGGCTACACCTTC. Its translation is CASSLPAQGYTF.

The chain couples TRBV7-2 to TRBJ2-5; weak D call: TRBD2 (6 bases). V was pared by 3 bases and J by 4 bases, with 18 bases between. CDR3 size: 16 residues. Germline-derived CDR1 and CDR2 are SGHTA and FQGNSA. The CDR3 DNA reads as TGTGCCAGCAGCTTTCGTGGCGGGGCGGCGGTAGAGACCCAGTACTTC. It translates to CASSFRGGAAVETQYF.

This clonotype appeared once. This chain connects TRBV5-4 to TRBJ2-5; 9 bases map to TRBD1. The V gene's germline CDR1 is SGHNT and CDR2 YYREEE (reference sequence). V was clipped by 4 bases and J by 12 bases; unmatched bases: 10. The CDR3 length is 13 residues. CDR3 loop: CASSVGDRDSEYF. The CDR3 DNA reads TGTGCCAGCAGCGTCGGGGACAGGGATTCTGAGTACTTC.

CDR3 residues: CSVGRGGADTQYF. The CDR3 bases are TGCAGCGTTGGTCGTGGGGGGGCAGATACGCAGTATTTT. The chain couples TRBV29-1 to TRBJ2-3; 7 nucleotides align to TRBD2. The CDR3 extends over 13 amino acids. Germline V gene lookup returns CDR1 SQVTM and CDR2 ANQGSEA. V shed 4 bases and J 4 bases; nucleotides not matched to a gene: 5.

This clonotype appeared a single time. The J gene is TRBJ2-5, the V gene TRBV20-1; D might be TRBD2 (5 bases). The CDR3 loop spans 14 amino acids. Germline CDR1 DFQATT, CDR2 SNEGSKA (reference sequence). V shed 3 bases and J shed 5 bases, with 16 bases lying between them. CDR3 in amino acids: CSASYSNRGETQYF. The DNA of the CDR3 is TGCAGTGCTAGCTATTCCAATAGAGGGGAGACCCAGTACTTC.

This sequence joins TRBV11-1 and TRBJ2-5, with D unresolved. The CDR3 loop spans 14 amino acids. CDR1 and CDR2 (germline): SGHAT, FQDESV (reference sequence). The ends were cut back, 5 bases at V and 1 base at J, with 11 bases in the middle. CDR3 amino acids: CASSTEPGQETQYF. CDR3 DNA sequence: TGTGCCAGCAGCACCGAGCCGGGCCAAGAGACCCAGTACTTC. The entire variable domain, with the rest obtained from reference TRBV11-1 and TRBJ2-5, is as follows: EAEVAQSPRYKITEKSQAVAFWCDPISGHATLYWYRQILGQGPELLVQFQDESVVDDSQLPKDRFSAERLKGVDSTLKIQPAELGDSAMYLCASSTEPGQETQYFGPGTRLLVL.

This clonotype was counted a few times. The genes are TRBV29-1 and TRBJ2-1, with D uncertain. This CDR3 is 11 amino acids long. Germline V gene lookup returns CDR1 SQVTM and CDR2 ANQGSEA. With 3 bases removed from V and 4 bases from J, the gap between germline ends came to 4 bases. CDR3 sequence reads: CSVEEYNEQFF. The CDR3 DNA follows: TGCAGCGTTGAGGAGTACAATGAGCAGTTCTTC.

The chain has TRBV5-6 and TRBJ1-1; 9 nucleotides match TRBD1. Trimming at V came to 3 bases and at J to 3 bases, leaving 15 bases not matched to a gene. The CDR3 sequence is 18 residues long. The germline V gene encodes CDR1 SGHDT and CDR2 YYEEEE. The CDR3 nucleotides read TGTGCCAGCAGCTATACAGGGGGCGCAGATATTAGGGACACTGAAGCTTTCTTT. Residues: CASSYTGGADIRDTEAFF.

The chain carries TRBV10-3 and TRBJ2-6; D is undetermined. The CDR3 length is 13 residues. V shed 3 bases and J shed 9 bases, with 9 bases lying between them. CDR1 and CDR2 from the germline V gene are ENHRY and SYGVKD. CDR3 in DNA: TGTGCCATCAGTGACAGCTCAAACAACGTCCTGACTTTC. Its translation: CAISDSSNNVLTF.

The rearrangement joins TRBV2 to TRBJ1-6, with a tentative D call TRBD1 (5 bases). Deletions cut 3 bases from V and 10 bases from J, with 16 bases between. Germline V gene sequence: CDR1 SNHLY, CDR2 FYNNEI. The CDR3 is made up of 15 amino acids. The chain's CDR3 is CASSDEIRGGSPLHF. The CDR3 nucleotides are TGTGCCAGCAGTGATGAAATTCGGGGCGGATCACCCCTCCACTTT.

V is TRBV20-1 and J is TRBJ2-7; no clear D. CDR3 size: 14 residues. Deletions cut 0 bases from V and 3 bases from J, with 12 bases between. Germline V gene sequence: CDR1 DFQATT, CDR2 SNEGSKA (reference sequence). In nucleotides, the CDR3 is TGCAGTGCTAGAGATCCCATCCTTAGCTACGAGCAGTACTTC. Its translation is CSARDPILSYEQYF.

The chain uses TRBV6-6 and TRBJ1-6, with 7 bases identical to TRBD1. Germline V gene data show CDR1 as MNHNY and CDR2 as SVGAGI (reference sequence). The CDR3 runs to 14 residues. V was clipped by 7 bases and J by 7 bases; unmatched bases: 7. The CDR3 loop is CASTPGTANSPLHF. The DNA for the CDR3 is TGTGCCAGCACCCCAGGGACAGCAAATTCACCCCTCCACTTT.

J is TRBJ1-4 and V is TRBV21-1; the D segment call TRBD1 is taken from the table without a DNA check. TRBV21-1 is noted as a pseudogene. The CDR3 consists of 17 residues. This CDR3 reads CASRPTGQGDKGEKLFF. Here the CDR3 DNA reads TGTGCCAGCAGACCGACGGGACAGGGGGATAAAGGTGAAAAACTGTTTTTT.

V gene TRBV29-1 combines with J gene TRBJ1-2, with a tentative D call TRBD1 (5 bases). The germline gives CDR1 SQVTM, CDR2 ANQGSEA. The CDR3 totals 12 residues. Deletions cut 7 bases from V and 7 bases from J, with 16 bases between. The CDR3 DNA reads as TGCAGCGCTCGTACGGGGGTGGGTGGCTACACCTTC. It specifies CSARTGVGGYTF.

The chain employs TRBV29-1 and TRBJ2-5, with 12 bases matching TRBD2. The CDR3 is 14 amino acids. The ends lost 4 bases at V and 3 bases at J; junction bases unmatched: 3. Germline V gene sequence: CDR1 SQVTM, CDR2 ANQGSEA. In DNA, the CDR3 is TGCAGCGTTGGACTAGCGGGGGTTAAAGAGACCCAGTACTTC. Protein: CSVGLAGVKETQYF.

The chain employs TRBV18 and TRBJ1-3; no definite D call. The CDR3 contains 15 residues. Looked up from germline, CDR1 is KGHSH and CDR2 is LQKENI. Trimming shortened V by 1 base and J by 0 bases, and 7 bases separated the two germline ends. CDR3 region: CASSPQESSGNTIYF. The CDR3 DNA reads TGTGCCAGCTCACCACAGGAGTCCTCTGGAAACACCATATATTTT.

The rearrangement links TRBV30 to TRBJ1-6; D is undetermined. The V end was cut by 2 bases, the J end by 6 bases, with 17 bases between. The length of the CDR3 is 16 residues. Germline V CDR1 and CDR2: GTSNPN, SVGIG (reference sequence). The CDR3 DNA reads TGTGCCTGGAGTCCCCTCGGTGTTAAGTTTAATTCACCCCTCCACTTT. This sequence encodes CAWSPLGVKFNSPLHF.

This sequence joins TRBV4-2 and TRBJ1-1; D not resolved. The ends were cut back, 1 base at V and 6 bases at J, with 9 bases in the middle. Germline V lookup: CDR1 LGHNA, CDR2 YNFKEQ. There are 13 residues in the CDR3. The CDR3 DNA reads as TGTGCCAGCAGCCAAGCTAGGGAGGCTGAAGCTTTCTTT. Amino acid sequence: CASSQAREAEAFF.